This T cell receptor beta chain was recovered during a study of shared clonotypes between healthy human individuals. Positively selected for CCR7, the CD45RO-negative cells used as naive CD8 cells excluded terminally differentiated effector memory CD45RA+ cells. Donors were healthy HIV-negative adults without recently reported acute infections or vaccinations. TCRdb's copy holds only in-frame clones and misses some; the assay was immunoSEQ multiplex PCR. The sample lists about 590,000 clones; nearly 97% were seen once. This TCR derives from a woman in her twenties or thirties in good health. Sequencing was carried out using naive CD8+ T cells sorted from blood.

The CDR3 region is CASSLGDKTGGYTEAFF. The CDR3 nucleotides are TGCGCCAGCAGCTTGGGGGACAAAACAGGGGGTTACACTGAAGCTTTCTTT. V and J are TRBV5-1 and TRBJ1-1; 8 bases match TRBD1. Trimming removed 0 bases from V and 3 bases from J; junction bases left unmatched: 10. CDR1 is SGHRS and CDR2 is YFSETQ in the germline V gene. The CDR3 totals 17 residues.